This TCR beta chain is drawn from a study of shared clonotypes between healthy human individuals. Whole-study results and caveats: Compared with memory subsets, naive subsets generally had larger estimated richness. Sorted-subset sequencing was shown by rarefaction to be incomplete despite large depth.

Assay used: immunoSEQ multiplex PCR; TCRdb lists only in-frame clones, some missing. The table has approximately 640,000 clones, about 92% seen once. CD45RO+ cells and CCR7-negative CD45RA+ TemRA cells were combined as CD8 memory. Germline loops: CDR1 SSHAT, CDR2 FNYEAQ (reference sequence). V was pared by 2 bases and J by 6 bases, with 16 bases between. The length of the CDR3 is 16 residues. As regards this clone: Antigen: not known.

The chain carries TRBV7-7 and TRBJ2-2; D gene uncertain. Material for sequencing was memory CD8+ T cells from PBMCs. Subset given: CD45RO+ cells pooled with CCR7-negative TemRA cells. The sequence was collected from a young man in good health. Some clones in this sample may be carry-over from other donors' samples. The CDR3 reads CASSLYSYRNPGELFF. The CDR3 DNA is TGTGCCAGCAGCTTATACTCTTACAGAAATCCCGGGGAGCTGTTTTTT.